Following are 25 T cell receptor beta chains from one sample sequenced in a study of identical twins. MiXCR, applied by TCRdb to the 5' RACE reads, yields one record per CDR3 protein. This sample has 300,000 to 400,000 distinct CDR3 sequences; roughly 10% occur once, and the top ten carry 7.5% to 9.5%. Sequencing used naive T cells sorted from blood. Receptor source: a woman aged 45-60 years in good health.

This clonotype was found many times. The rearrangement uses TRBV20-1 and TRBJ2-1; 9 positions match TRBD2. CDR3 size: 13 residues. V lost 6 bases to trimming and J lost 7 bases; unmatched junction nucleotides: 7. Germline CDR1 DFQATT, CDR2 SNEGSKA (reference sequence). CDR3 nucleotide sequence: TGCAGTGCAAAAGGGAGCGGGAGGAATGAGCAGTTCTTC. Its protein product is CSAKGSGRNEQFF.

This clonotype was counted only a few times. This chain joins TRBV5-1 and TRBJ2-3, with D perhaps matching TRBD2 (5 bases). The CDR3 totals 15 residues. Between the trimmed V and J ends, which lost 6 bases and 2 bases, there was a span of 16 bases. Germline loops: CDR1 SGHRS, CDR2 YFSETQ. The CDR3 region has the DNA TGCGCCAGCACGGGGTTGGTAGCGCACACAGATACGCAGTATTTT. This encodes CASTGLVAHTDTQYF. The full variable domain, completed using reference TRBV5-1 and TRBJ2-3, is KAGVTQTPRYLIKTRGQQVTLSCSPISGHRSVSWYQQTPGQGLQFLFEYFSETQRNKGNFPGRFSGRQFSNSRSEMNVSTLELGDSALYLCASTGLVAHTDTQYFGPGTRLTVL.

The gene calls are TRBV15 and TRBJ1-1; no clear D. V was shortened by 1 base and J by 2 bases, with 8 bases between the two germline ends. This CDR3 spans 14 amino acids. CDR1 and CDR2 from the germline V gene are LNHNV and YYDKDF (reference sequence). In DNA, the CDR3 is TGTGCCACCAGCAGAGGCGACGGTAACACTGAAGCTTTCTTT. It is translated as CATSRGDGNTEAFF. Looking up the rest from reference TRBV15 and TRBJ1-1 gives the full variable domain: DAMVIQNPRYQVTQFGKPVTLSCSQTLNHNVMYWYQQKSSQAPKLLFHYYDKDFNNEADTPDNFQSRRPNTSFCFLDIRSPGLGDTAMYLCATSRGDGNTEAFFGQGTRLTVV.

Many counts were recorded for this clonotype. The chain combines TRBV12-3 or TRBV12-4 with TRBJ2-4; a weak D match, TRBD2 (6 bases). Trimming cost V 7 bases and J 8 bases, with 9 bases left between them. The CDR3 length is 11 residues. The CDR3 coding sequence is TGTGCCAGCACGGGGGTGGACATTCAGTACTTC. Translating it yields CASTGVDIQYF.

This clonotype was observed at least ten times. This chain joins TRBV2 and TRBJ1-2; D uncertain. V lost 2 bases, J lost 7 bases, and 11 bases lay in between. Germline loops: CDR1 SNHLY, CDR2 FYNNEI. The CDR3 contains 13 residues. CDR3: CASSERPRGGYTF. The CDR3 coding sequence is TGTGCCAGCAGTGAACGGCCCCGGGGTGGCTACACCTTC.

The V call is TRBV24-1, the J call TRBJ2-1, with 7 bases lining up with TRBD1. The V gene's germline CDR1 is KGHDR and CDR2 SFDVKD. J gave up 6 bases and V 7 bases, and 5 bases lay outside the gene matches. This CDR3 spans 13 amino acids. CDR3 sequence reads: CATRTGSTNEQFF. In DNA form, the CDR3 reads TGTGCCACCAGGACAGGGTCGACCAATGAGCAGTTCTTC.

The CDR3 bases are TGTGCCAGTGAAAAGGGACTCGAGCAGTTCTTC. Translated: CASEKGLEQFF. The chain links TRBV27 to TRBJ2-1; a possible D gene is TRBD2 (6 bases). Trimming pared 9 bases from V and 10 bases from J, leaving 13 bases between. The germline CDR1 and CDR2 sequences are MNHEY and SMNVEV (reference sequence). The CDR3 has 11 amino acids.

This clonotype has ten or more counts. The chain's CDR3 is CASSRLVSGNTIYF. Here the CDR3 DNA reads TGTGCCAGCAGCCGACTCGTCTCTGGAAACACCATATATTTT. The chain links TRBV12-3 or TRBV12-4 to TRBJ1-3; D uncertain. The CDR3 length is 14 residues. V lost 6 bases, J lost 0 bases, and 9 bases lay in between.

In its sample, this clonotype was seen a few times. This chain connects TRBV11-2 to TRBJ2-2, with unresolved D. The CDR3 contains 11 residues. Trimming cost V 8 bases and J 6 bases, with 7 bases left between them. Germline V gene data show CDR1 as SGHAT and CDR2 as FQNNGV. The CDR3 sequence is CASFGSGELFF. CDR3 nucleotide sequence: TGTGCCAGCTTCGGTTCCGGGGAGCTGTTTTTT.

This clonotype was seen a few times. The chain joins TRBV27 to TRBJ2-1; D uncertain. V lost 5 bases to trimming and J lost 7 bases, with 15 bases between them. CDR1 is MNHEY, CDR2 SMNVEV, per germline (reference sequence). The CDR3 spans 14 residues. The CDR3 sequence is CASSPSMELNEQFF. The CDR3 nucleotides read TGTGCCAGCAGTCCGTCAATGGAACTGAATGAGCAGTTCTTC.

This chain connects TRBV9 to TRBJ2-3; a possible D gene is TRBD2 (5 bases). This CDR3 is built from 16 residues. V lost 1 base and J 2 bases, leaving 14 bases between the germline ends. Germline V gene data show CDR1 as SGDLS and CDR2 as YYNGEE. For the CDR3, the DNA is TGTGCCAGCAGCGTAAAGCTAGCAGGCTACACAGATACGCAGTATTTT. As protein: CASSVKLAGYTDTQYF.

The chain carries TRBV5-1 and TRBJ2-5; either TRBD1 or TRBD2 may fit D (5 bases each). The CDR3 extends over 13 amino acids. V was cut by 4 bases and J by 5 bases, with 12 bases left in between. CDR1 and CDR2 from the germline V gene are SGHRS and YFSETQ. The CDR3 loop is CASSIQGEETQYF. DNA of the CDR3: TGCGCCAGCAGCATCCAAGGGGAGGAGACCCAGTACTTC.

The CDR3 protein is CASTPSLSSYEQYF. The CDR3 bases are TGTGCCAGCACCCCTTCCCTGAGCTCCTACGAGCAGTACTTC. The genes are TRBV12-3 or TRBV12-4 and TRBJ2-7, with D unclear. V dropped 7 bases and J dropped 0 bases, with 13 bases sitting between them. The CDR3 contains 14 residues.

This clonotype occurred a few times. The genes are TRBV18 and TRBJ1-3; no firm D call. CDR3 length equals 15 residues. CDR1 KGHSH and CDR2 LQKENI come from the germline V gene. Trimming removed 2 bases from V and 0 bases from J, with 8 bases in between. In DNA, the CDR3 is TGTGCCAGCTCACCAGGGGATGTCTCTGGAAACACCATATATTTT. Encoded protein: CASSPGDVSGNTIYF.

This clonotype was seen ten or more times. J is TRBJ2-5 and V is TRBV12-3 or TRBV12-4; maybe TRBD2 (6 bases). The CDR3 has 15 residues. Trimming cost V 5 bases and J 2 bases, with 15 bases left between them. This CDR3 is CASSTLRGIQETQYF. Written as DNA, the CDR3 is TGTGCCAGCAGTACCCTTCGCGGGATACAAGAGACCCAGTACTTC.

The rearrangement uses TRBV2 and TRBJ2-1; D perhaps matches TRBD1 (6 bases). Germline CDR1 reads SNHLY; CDR2 reads FYNNEI. This CDR3 is built from 12 residues. Trimming pared 4 bases from V and 15 bases from J, leaving 16 bases between. CDR3 nucleotides: TGTGCCAGCAGTGGGACAGTTCGCCTTTGGTTCTTC. Its translation: CASSGTVRLWFF.

The V call is TRBV5-1, the J call TRBJ1-6; 7 bases line up with TRBD1. Germline CDR1 reads SGHRS; CDR2 reads YFSETQ. J gave up 5 bases and V 6 bases, and 11 bases lay outside the gene matches. CDR3 length: 16 residues. DNA for the CDR3: TGCGCCAGCACATTCTTTCCGGGACAGAATAATTCACCCCTCCACTTT. Translating it yields CASTFFPGQNNSPLHF. Drawing the rest from reference TRBV5-1 and TRBJ1-6, the complete variable domain is KAGVTQTPRYLIKTRGQQVTLSCSPISGHRSVSWYQQTPGQGLQFLFEYFSETQRNKGNFPGRFSGRQFSNSRSEMNVSTLELGDSALYLCASTFFPGQNNSPLHFGNGTRLTVT.

This sequence joins TRBV6-5 and TRBJ2-2; 7 nucleotides align to TRBD1. The germline CDR1 and CDR2 sequences are MNHEY and SVGAGI. The junction had 3 bases not matched to a gene; V was cut back by 2 bases and J by 3 bases. The CDR3 spans 15 residues. The CDR3 loop is CASSYTGADTGELFF. CDR3 coding DNA: TGTGCCAGCAGTTACACAGGGGCCGACACCGGGGAGCTGTTTTTT.

In nucleotides, the CDR3 is TGCGCCAGCAGCCAGGGACTACTGGGGGATACGCAGTATTTT. Protein product: CASSQGLLGDTQYF. The V call is TRBV4-1, the J call TRBJ2-3; 7 bases match TRBD2. There are 14 residues in the CDR3. After removal of 3 bases from V and 6 bases from J, the junction contained 6 bases not matched to a gene. Germline assignment: CDR1 MGHRA and CDR2 YSYEKL.

A few counts support this clonotype. The chain links TRBV20-1 to TRBJ1-2; D gene unclear. Germline V gene lookup returns CDR1 DFQATT and CDR2 SNEGSKA (reference sequence). Trimming pared 4 bases from V and 4 bases from J, leaving 10 bases between. The CDR3 length is 12 residues. The DNA for the CDR3 is TGCAGTGCTACTCCAAACTTCTATGGCTACACCTTC. This encodes CSATPNFYGYTF.

This clonotype was found many times. The chain carries TRBV6-5 and TRBJ1-1, with D maybe TRBD1 (5 bases). The V end lost 10 bases, the J end lost 1 base, and 10 bases lay between the germline ends. CDR1 is MNHEY, CDR2 SVGAGI, per germline. This CDR3 spans 12 amino acids. The CDR3 sequence is CATGRSNTEAFF. The CDR3, as DNA: TGTGCCACGGGACGGTCGAACACTGAAGCTTTCTTT.

A few counts support this clonotype. The DNA of the CDR3 is TGCGCCAGCAGCCCTACCGGGACAGGGGGCGGTTTTGTCGGGCAGTACTTC. This encodes CASSPTGTGGGFVGQYF. This rearrangement joins TRBV4-1 to TRBJ2-7; TRBD1 matches at 12 bases. Germline V lookup: CDR1 MGHRA, CDR2 YSYEKL. V lost 4 bases, J lost 9 bases, and 16 bases stayed unmatched. The CDR3 consists of 17 residues.

This clonotype has only a few counts. The gene calls are TRBV3-1 and TRBJ2-2; D gene uncertain. This CDR3 is 17 amino acids long. Germline V gene sequence: CDR1 LGHDT, CDR2 YNNKEL (reference sequence). Between the trimmed V and J ends, which lost 2 bases and 6 bases, there was a span of 19 bases. The CDR3, as DNA: TGTGCCAGCAGCCAACCCCTGGGTCAGACGTCTTCCGGGGAGCTGTTTTTT. It yields the protein CASSQPLGQTSSGELFF. Looking up the rest from reference TRBV3-1 and TRBJ2-2 gives the full variable domain: DTAVSQTPKYLVTQMGNDKSIKCEQNLGHDTMYWYKQDSKKFLKIMFSYNNKELIINETVPNRFSPKSPDKAHLNLHINSLELGDSAVYFCASSQPLGQTSSGELFFGEGSRLTVL.

In this sample, this clonotype turned up a few times. This chain links TRBV7-9 with TRBJ1-1, with TRBD1 as a possible D gene (5 bases). V lost 5 bases, J lost 1 base, and 17 bases lay in between. Germline loops: CDR1 SEHNR, CDR2 FQNEAQ (reference sequence). The CDR3 has 16 residues. The CDR3 DNA reads TGTGCCAGCAGCGTAGGGGACCCGACTGCGAACACTGAAGCTTTCTTT. It encodes CASSVGDPTANTEAFF.

This clonotype has a count of ten or more. The chain is built from TRBV15 and TRBJ2-2; unclear D gene. Germline lookup yields CDR1 LNHNV and CDR2 YYDKDF (reference sequence). Trimming removed 6 bases at V and 1 base at J, with 3 bases between. This CDR3 spans 12 amino acids. CDR3 nucleotide sequence: TGTGCCACCAGTCAGAACACCGGGGAGCTGTTTTTT. Translating gives CATSQNTGELFF. Full variable domain (outside the CDR3, taken from reference TRBV15 and TRBJ2-2): DAMVIQNPRYQVTQFGKPVTLSCSQTLNHNVMYWYQQKSSQAPKLLFHYYDKDFNNEADTPDNFQSRRPNTSFCFLDIRSPGLGDTAMYLCATSQNTGELFFGEGSRLTVL.